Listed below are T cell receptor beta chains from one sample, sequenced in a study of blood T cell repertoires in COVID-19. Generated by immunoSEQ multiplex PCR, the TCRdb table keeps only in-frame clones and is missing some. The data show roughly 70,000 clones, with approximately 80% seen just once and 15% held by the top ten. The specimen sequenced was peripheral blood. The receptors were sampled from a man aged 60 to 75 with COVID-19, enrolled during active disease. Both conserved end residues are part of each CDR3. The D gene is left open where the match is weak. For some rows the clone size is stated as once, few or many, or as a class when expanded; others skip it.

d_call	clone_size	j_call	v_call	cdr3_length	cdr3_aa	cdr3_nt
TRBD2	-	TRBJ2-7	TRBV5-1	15	CASRELAGESYEQYF	TGCGCCAGCAGAGAGCTAGCGGGAGAGTCCTACGAGCAGTACTTC
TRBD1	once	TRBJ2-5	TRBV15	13	CATSPGTAETQYF	TGTGCCACCAGCCCCGGGACAGCAGAGACCCAGTACTTC
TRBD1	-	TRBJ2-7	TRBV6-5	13	CASKRTGPYEQYF	TGTGCCAGCAAAAGGACAGGGCCCTACGAGCAGTACTTC
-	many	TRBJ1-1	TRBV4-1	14	CASSLPGGYTEAFF	TGCGCCAGCAGCCTTCCGGGGGGCTACACTGAAGCTTTCTTT
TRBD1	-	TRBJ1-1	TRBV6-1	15	CASSELTGGGTEAFF	TGTGCCAGCAGTGAACTAACAGGGGGAGGGACTGAAGCTTTCTTT
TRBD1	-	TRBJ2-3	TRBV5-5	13	CASSSTGGNTQYF	TGTGCCAGCAGCTCGACAGGGGGCAATACGCAGTATTTT
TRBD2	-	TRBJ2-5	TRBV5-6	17	CASSLGSLAEVSETQYF	TGTGCCAGCAGCCTTGGATCACTAGCGGAGGTTTCCGAGACCCAGTACTTC
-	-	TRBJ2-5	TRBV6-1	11	CASSPQETQYF	TGTGCCAGCAGTCCTCAAGAGACCCAGTACTTC
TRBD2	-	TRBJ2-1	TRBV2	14	CASSELAGVGEQFF	TGTGCCAGCAGTGAACTAGCGGGAGTGGGTGAGCAGTTCTTC
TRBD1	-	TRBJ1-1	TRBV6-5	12	CASNRGDTEAFF	TGTGCCAGCAACAGGGGGGACACTGAAGCTTTCTTT
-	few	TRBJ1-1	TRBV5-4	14	CASSPQGGNTEAFF	TGTGCCAGCAGCCCACAAGGGGGGAACACTGAAGCTTTCTTT
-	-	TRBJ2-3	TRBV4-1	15	CASSQDRSRPDTQYF	TGCGCCAGCAGCCAAGATCGTAGCCGGCCAGATACGCAGTATTTT
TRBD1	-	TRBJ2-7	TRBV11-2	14	CASSSRQGPYEQYF	TGTGCCAGCAGCTCAAGACAGGGCCCCTACGAGCAGTACTTC
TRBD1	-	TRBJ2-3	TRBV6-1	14	CASSETGRTDTQYF	TGTGCCAGCAGTGAGACAGGGCGGACAGATACGCAGTATTTT
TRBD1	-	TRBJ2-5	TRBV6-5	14	CASASGQGAETQYF	TGTGCCAGCGCATCCGGACAGGGGGCAGAGACCCAGTACTTC
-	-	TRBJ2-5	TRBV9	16	CASSSRRGGGWETQYF	TGTGCCAGCAGCAGTCGTAGAGGGGGAGGGTGGGAGACCCAGTACTTC
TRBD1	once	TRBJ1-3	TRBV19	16	CASSAGTGYDGNTIYF	TGTGCCAGTAGTGCCGGGACAGGGTACGATGGAAACACCATATATTTT
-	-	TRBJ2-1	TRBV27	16	CASTPVRGLKYNEQFF	TGTGCCAGCACCCCCGTCAGGGGACTAAAATACAATGAGCAGTTCTTC
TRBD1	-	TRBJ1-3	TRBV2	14	CASSDGTAGNTIYF	TGTGCCAGCAGTGATGGGACAGCTGGAAACACCATATATTTT
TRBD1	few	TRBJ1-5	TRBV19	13	CAISDRDNQPQHF	TGTGCCATCTCGGACAGGGACAATCAGCCCCAGCATTTT
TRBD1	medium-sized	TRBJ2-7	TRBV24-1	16	CATSDGTGASYYEQYF	TGTGCCACCAGTGATGGAACAGGGGCCTCATACTACGAGCAGTACTTC
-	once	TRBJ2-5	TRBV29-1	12	CAPTGSDETQYF	TGCGCCCCTACAGGCTCCGACGAGACCCAGTACTTC
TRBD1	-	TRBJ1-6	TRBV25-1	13	CASRDRENSPLHF	TGTGCCAGCAGAGACAGGGAGAATTCACCCCTCCACTTT
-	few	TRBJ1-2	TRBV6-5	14	CASSTDRSYYGYTF	TGTGCCAGCAGTACGGACAGAAGTTACTATGGCTACACCTTC
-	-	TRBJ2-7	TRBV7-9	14	CASSLRDFSYEQYF	TGTGCCAGCAGCTTAAGGGACTTCTCCTACGAGCAGTACTTC